The sample holds a few counts of the clone carrying this T cell receptor (beta chain). No antigen is known for it. Patients were excluded because of uncontrolled infection, other autoimmune disease, pregnancy or lactation. The PBMCs were taken from 10 ml of fresh peripheral blood. The data were obtained in a study of T cells in Graves' hyperthyroidism and ophthalmopathy. Points from the study as a whole: Blood also contained most expanded thyroid clonotypes above 0.001. Separation of ophthalmopathy from stable hyperthyroidism was achieved by a 13 V-J model.

It was RNA transcripts that yielded the amplified TCR beta CDR3 regions. Carried out on the TCR CDR3, a first-round RT-PCR used the HTBI primer set. One entry per CDR3 protein results from TCRdb running MiXCR on the multiplex PCR reads. The data show about 210,000 distinct CDR3 sequences, about 15% seen once. CDR1 and CDR2 (germline): SEHNR, FQNEAQ (reference sequence). J lost 8 bases, V lost 2 bases, and 6 bases had no gene match. This CDR3 is built from 15 residues. The chain couples TRBV7-9 to TRBJ2-1, with TRBD2 matching over 10 bases. The specimen was blood. The TCR sequence derives from a man aged 50 or older with Graves' hyperthyroidism. CDR3 sequence: CASSLSLAGDDEQFF. The DNA for the CDR3 is TGTGCCAGCAGCTTATCGCTAGCGGGAGACGATGAGCAGTTCTTC.